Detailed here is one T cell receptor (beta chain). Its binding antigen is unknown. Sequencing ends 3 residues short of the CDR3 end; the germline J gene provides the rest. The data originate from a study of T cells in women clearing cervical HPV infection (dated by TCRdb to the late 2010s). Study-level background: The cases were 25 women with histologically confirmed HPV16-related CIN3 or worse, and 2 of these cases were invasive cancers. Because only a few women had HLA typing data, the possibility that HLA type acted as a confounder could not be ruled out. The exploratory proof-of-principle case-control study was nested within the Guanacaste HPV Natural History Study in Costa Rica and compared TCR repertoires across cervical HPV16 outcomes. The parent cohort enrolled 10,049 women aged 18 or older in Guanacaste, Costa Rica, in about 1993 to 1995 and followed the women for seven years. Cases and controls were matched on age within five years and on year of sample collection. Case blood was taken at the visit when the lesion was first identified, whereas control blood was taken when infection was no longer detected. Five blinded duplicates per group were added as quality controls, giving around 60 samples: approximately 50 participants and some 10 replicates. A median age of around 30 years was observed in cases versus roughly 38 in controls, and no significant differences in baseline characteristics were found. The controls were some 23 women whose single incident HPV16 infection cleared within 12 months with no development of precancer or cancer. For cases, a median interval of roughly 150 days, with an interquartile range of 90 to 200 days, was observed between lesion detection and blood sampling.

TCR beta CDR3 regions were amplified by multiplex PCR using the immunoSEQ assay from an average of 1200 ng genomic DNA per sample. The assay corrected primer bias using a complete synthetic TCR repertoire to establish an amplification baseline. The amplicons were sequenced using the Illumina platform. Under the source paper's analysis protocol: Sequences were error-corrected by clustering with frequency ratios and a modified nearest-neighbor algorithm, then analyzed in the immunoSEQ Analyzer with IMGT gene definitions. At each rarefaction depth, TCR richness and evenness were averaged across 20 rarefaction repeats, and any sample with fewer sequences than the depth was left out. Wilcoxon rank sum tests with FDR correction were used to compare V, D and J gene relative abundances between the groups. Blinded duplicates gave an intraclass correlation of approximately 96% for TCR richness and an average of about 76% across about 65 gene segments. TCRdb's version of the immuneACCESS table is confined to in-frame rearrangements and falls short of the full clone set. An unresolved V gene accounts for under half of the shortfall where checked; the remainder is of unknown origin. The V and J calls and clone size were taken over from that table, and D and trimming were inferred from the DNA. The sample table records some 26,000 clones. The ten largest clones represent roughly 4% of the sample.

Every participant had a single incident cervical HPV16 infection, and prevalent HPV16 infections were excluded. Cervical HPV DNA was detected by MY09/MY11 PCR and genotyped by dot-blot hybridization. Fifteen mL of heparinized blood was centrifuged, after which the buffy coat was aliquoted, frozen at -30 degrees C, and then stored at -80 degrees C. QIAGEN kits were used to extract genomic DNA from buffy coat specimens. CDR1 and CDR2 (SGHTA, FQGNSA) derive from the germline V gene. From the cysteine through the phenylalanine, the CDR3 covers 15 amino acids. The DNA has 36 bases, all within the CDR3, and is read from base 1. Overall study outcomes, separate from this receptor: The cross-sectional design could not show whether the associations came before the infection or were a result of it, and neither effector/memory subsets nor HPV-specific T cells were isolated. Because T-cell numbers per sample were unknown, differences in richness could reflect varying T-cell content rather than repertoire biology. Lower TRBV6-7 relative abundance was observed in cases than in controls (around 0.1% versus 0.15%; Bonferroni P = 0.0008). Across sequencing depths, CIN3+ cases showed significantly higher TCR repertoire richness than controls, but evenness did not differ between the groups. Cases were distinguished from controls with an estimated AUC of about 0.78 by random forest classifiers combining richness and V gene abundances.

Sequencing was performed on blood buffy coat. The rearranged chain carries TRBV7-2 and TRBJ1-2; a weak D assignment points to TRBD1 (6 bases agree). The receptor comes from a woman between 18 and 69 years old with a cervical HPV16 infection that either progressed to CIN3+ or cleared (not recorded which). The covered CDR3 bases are TGTGCCAGCAGCAGCCCCCTTAGCGGGGGCGATGAC. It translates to CASSSPLSGGDD. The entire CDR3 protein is CASSSPLSGGDDYTF.